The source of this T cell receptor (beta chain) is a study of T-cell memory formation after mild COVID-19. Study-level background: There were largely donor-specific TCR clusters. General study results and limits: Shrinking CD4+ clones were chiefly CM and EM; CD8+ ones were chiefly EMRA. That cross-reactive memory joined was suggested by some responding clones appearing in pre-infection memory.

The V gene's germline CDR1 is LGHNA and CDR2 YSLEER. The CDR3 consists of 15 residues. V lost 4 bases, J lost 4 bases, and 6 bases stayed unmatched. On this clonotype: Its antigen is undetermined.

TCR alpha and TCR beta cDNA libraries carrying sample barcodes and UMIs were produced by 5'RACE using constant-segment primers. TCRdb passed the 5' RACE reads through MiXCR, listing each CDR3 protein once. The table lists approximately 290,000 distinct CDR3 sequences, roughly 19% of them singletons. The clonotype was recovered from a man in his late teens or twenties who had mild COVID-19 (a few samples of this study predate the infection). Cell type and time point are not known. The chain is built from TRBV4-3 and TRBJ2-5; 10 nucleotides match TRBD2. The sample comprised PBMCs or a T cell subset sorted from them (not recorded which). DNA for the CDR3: TGCGCCAGCAGCCCGTGGACTAGCGGTGGAGAGACCCAGTACTTC. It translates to CASSPWTSGGETQYF.